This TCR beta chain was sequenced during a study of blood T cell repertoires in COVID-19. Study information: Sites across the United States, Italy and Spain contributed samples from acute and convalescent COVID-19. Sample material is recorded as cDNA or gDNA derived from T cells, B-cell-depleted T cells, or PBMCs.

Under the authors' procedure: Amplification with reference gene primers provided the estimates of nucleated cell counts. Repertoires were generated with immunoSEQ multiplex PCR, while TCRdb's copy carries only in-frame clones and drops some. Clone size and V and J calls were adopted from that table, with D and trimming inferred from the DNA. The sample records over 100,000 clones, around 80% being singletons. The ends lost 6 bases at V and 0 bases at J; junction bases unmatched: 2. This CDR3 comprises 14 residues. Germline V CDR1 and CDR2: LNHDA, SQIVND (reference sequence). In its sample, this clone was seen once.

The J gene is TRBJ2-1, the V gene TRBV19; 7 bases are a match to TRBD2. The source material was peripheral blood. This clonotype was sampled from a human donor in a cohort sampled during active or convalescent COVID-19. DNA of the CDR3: TGTGCCAGTAGGGGGGGGAGCTCCTACAATGAGCAGTTCTTC. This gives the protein CASRGGSSYNEQFF.